The 6 T cell receptor beta chains presented below share a single source sample, sequenced in a study of T cells in Graves' hyperthyroidism and ophthalmopathy. From RNA transcripts, TCR beta CDR3 regions were amplified. First-round RT-PCR targeting the TCR CDR3 was performed with the HTBI primer set. TCRdb ran MiXCR on the multiplex PCR reads and lists one entry per CDR3 protein. Of some 98,000 distinct CDR3 sequences in the sample, 35% to 50% were seen once. Sample: peripheral blood or thyroid tissue (not recorded which). All receptors come from a woman aged 30 to 39 with Graves' hyperthyroidism.

This clonotype turned up a few times. The CDR3 sequence: CASSPPGSPNTGELFF. DNA of the CDR3: TGTGCCAGCTCACCGCCAGGTTCGCCTAACACCGGGGAGCTGTTTTTT. The rearrangement links TRBV14 to TRBJ2-2; D is unresolved. Germline V gives CDR1 SGHDN, CDR2 FVKESK. The V gene lost 8 bases and the J gene lost 2 bases, with 18 bases spanning the gap. This CDR3 spans 16 amino acids.

The chain combines TRBV7-9 with TRBJ1-1; maybe TRBD1 (6 bases). The germline V gene has CDR1 SEHNR and CDR2 FQNEAQ (reference sequence). This CDR3 contains 18 residues. Trimming stripped 6 bases from V and 1 base from J, with 24 bases between. Here the CDR3 reads CASRGLVSRGKTNTEAFF. CDR3 bases: TGTGCCAGCAGGGGCCTCGTTTCGAGGGGGAAAACGAACACTGAAGCTTTCTTT. Drawing the rest from reference TRBV7-9 and TRBJ1-1, the complete variable domain is DTGVSQNPRHKITKRGQNVTFRCDPISEHNRLYWYRQTLGQGPEFLTYFQNEAQLEKSRLLSDRFSAERPKGSFSTLEIQRTEQGDSAMYLCASRGLVSRGKTNTEAFFGQGTRLTVV.

This rearrangement joins TRBV2 to TRBJ1-4; TRBD1 is a possible D gene (6 bases). V lost 8 bases, J lost 7 bases, and 17 bases lay in between. Germline CDR1 and CDR2: SNHLY and FYNNEI. There are 14 residues in the CDR3. The CDR3 DNA is TGTGCCAGCGGAACCAGGACAGTTAGTGAAAAACTGTTTTTT. Encoded protein: CASGTRTVSEKLFF.

Notes on this clonotype: This could be a read error, since a much larger clone is one nucleotide away. This sequence joins TRBV10-3 and TRBJ1-5; 7 positions agree with TRBD1. Trimming at V came to 5 bases and at J to 0 bases, leaving 10 bases not matched to a gene. The V gene's germline CDR1 is ENHRY and CDR2 SYGVKD. The CDR3 consists of 17 residues. The CDR3 nucleotides are TGTGCCATCAGTTATGGAACAGGGGAATATAGCAATCAGCCCCAGCATTTT. It is translated as CAISYGTGEYSNQPQHF.

J is TRBJ1-2 and V is TRBV20-1; no clear D gene. The CDR3 extends over 15 amino acids. Trimming took off 3 bases at V and 8 bases at J, with 22 bases between the two ends. CDR1 DFQATT and CDR2 SNEGSKA come from the germline V gene (reference sequence). The CDR3 sequence: CSASSAAVPSGGYTF. The CDR3 DNA reads TGCAGTGCTAGCTCGGCCGCAGTTCCATCGGGAGGCTACACCTTC.

The rearrangement joins TRBV7-9 to TRBJ1-2, with unresolved D. With 3 bases removed from V and 7 bases from J, the gap between germline ends came to 18 bases. This CDR3 is built from 15 residues. The germline V gene encodes CDR1 SEHNR and CDR2 FQNEAQ (reference sequence). The CDR3 sequence: CASSLGDRGWSGYTF. Here the CDR3 DNA reads TGTGCCAGCAGCTTGGGCGATAGAGGGTGGAGTGGCTACACCTTC.